This T cell receptor beta chain was found in a study of vaccination and CD4 T cells after COVID-19 (dated by TCRdb to 2021 to 2024). About the full investigation: Every convalescent patient had a positive nasal swab PCR test for SARS-CoV-2, with mild disease in nine patients and severe disease in one. Two doses of either the Pfizer-BioNTech BNT162b2 vaccine (n=8) or the Moderna mRNA-1273 vaccine (n=2) were administered to participants. The convalescent cohort included six males and four females, with two Hispanic individuals, seven Caucasians, two Asians and one multiracial person. In 10 COVID-19 convalescent patients and a few infection-naive healthy vaccine recipients, the spike-specific CD4+ TCR repertoire before mRNA vaccination was compared with the repertoire after mRNA vaccination. Post-COVID blood samples were collected from convalescent patients a median of approximately 100 days after diagnosis, with a range of about 35 to 161 days. The time from the second vaccine dose to post-vaccine blood sampling had a median of approximately 72 days and ranged from roughly 13 to 241 days. Control cultures received a CEFX viral epitope pool as the positive control, an HIV-1 Nef peptide pool as the negative control, or no peptide. The cultures were stimulated with overlapping spike peptide pools from SARS-CoV-2 and from the common cold coronaviruses HCoV-NL63, HCoV-OC43 and HCoV-229E.

General conclusions and limits of the study: The median count of SARS-CoV-2-reactive clonotypes went up from 20 to 25 after infection to around 38 after vaccination, although the change was not significant. In convalescent patients, nearly all vaccine-specific clones (304 of 307) were found to be mono-reactive for SARS-CoV-2 spike rather than cross-reactive with common cold coronaviruses. The study included relatively few convalescent patients and did not analyze early timepoints after natural infection. In convalescent patients, a median around 86% of post-vaccine SARS-CoV-2-reactive clones were detected only after vaccination, suggesting vaccine-specific priming.

Preparation of the library involved PCR. At the Johns Hopkins FTIC core, DNA from the cultured CD4+ T cells underwent TCR sequencing with the Oncomine TCR Beta short-read assay. The QIAamp micro DNA kit was used to extract genomic DNA from the cultured CD4+ T cells. Oncomine TCR Beta libraries from cultured CD4+ T cells were pooled with unique dual indexes and sequenced on an Illumina iSeq 100. For the original study's pipeline: Non-productive sequences were filtered out, and CDR3s that did not start with C, did not end with F or W, or were shorter than 7 amino acids were discarded. The MANAFEST web application was used to identify antigen-specific clonotypes by comparing peptide-stimulated wells against reference wells and other culture wells. For a clone to be called positive, the clone needed an FDR below 0.05, an odds ratio above 5, and a productive frequency above 0.1% in at least two of three replicate wells. Cross-reactive clonotypes were defined as significantly expanded in both SARS-CoV-2 spike wells and at least one common cold coronavirus spike condition. CDR3 homology was assessed with Levenshtein distances (stringdist) and unrooted phylogenetic trees (ape) in R version 3.6.1. TCRdb reran the public reads through fastp at Q25 and MiXCR, keeping productive beta chains. Here each entry gathers all rows of one CDR3 protein and keeps the most common genes and DNA. Here the V and J calls rest on TCRdb's processing, not on the authors' analysis. In this sample the table shows 9,500 to 15,000 distinct CDR3 sequences, 45% to 50% of which occur a single time. In total, the top ten clones hold roughly a fifth of the sample.

As to this clonotype: It has no known antigen specificity. Base qualities are not at hand, and no much larger clone is one base apart.

Interpreted using the paper, the treatment or condition label stands for: roughly ten-day PBMC culture with coronavirus spike peptide pools or control peptides (ViraFEST assay). To expand antigen-specific T cells with peptide pools and then pick out the expanded clonotypes through TCR sequencing, the study relied on the ViraFEST assay. The positive SARS-CoV-2 PCR tests of the convalescent patients were dated from March to December 2020, before the Alpha, Beta and Delta variants emerged in the United States. PBMCs were cultured at approximately 2 million per well in IMDM supplemented with approximately 5% human AB serum and around 10 IU/ml IL-2, with 9.5 to 10 ug/ml peptide pools added. On days 3 and 7, half of the culture medium was replaced with fresh IL-2-containing medium. After around 10 days of culture, CD4+ T cells were isolated by negative selection using the EasySep CD4+ T cell isolation kit. Ficoll-Paque Plus gradient centrifugation was used to isolate PBMCs from whole blood, and the isolated PBMCs were then either used fresh or cryopreserved at -140C. Culture conditions were generally each tested in triplicate wells.

The V and J ends are trimmed by 0 bases and 0 bases, leaving 10 bases between them. Sequences SGDLS (CDR1) and YYNGEE (CDR2) are obtained from the germline V gene. Inclusive of the bounding cysteine and phenylalanine, the CDR3 is 15 residues long. Left in the record is the CDR3 DNA by itself, 45 bases read in frame from the first base. Sequencing was carried out using CD4+ T cells from blood, cultured in vitro. The chain is assembled from TRBV9 and TRBJ2-7; a confident D gene designation cannot be given. The clonotype comes from a human donor who had recovered from COVID-19. DNA sequence: TGTGCCAGCAGCGTAGGGCAGGCGTCCTCCTACGAGCAGTACTTC. This codes for CASSVGQASSYEQYF.